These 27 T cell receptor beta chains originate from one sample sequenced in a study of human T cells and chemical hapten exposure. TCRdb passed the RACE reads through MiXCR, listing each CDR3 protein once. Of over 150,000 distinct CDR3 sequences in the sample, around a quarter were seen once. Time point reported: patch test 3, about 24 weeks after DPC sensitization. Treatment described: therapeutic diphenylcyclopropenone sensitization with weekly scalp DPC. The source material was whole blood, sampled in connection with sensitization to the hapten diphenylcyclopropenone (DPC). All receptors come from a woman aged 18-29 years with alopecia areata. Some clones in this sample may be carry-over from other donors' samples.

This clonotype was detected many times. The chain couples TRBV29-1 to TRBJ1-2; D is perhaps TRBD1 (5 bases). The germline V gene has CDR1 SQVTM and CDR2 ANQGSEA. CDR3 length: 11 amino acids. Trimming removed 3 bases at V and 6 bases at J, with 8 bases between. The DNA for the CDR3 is TGCAGCGTTGAGATAGGGGATGGCTACACCTTC. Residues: CSVEIGDGYTF.

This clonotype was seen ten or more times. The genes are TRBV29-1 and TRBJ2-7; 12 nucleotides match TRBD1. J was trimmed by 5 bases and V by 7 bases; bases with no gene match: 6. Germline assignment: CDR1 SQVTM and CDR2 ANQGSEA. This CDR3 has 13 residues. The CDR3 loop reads CSGTGTGGNEQYF. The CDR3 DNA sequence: TGCAGCGGGACCGGGACAGGGGGCAACGAGCAGTACTTC.

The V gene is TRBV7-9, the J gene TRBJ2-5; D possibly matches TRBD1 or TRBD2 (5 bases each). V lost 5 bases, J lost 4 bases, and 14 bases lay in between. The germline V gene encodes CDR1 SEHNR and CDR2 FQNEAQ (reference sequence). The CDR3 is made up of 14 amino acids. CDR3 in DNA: TGTGCCAGCAGCAAAGGGACGGTGGGAGAGACCCAGTACTTC. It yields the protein CASSKGTVGETQYF.

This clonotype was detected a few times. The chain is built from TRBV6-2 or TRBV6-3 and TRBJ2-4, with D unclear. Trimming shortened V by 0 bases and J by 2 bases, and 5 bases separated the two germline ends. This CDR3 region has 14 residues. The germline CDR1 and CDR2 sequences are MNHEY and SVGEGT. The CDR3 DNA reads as TGTGCCAGCAGTTACTCAGGGACCAAAAACATTCAGTACTTC. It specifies CASSYSGTKNIQYF.

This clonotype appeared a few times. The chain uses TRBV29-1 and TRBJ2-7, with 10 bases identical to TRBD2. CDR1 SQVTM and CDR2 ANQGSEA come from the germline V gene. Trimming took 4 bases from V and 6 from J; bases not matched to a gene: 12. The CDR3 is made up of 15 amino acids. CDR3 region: CSVAGLAVYSGEQYF. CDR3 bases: TGCAGCGTTGCTGGACTAGCGGTTTATTCTGGCGAGCAGTACTTC.

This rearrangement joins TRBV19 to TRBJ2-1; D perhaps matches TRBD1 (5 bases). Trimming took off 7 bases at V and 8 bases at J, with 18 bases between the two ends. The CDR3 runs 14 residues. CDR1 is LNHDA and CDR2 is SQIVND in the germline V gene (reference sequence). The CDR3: CASTPNQAGYEQFF. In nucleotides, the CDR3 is TGTGCCAGTACCCCCAATCAGGCAGGGTATGAGCAGTTCTTC.

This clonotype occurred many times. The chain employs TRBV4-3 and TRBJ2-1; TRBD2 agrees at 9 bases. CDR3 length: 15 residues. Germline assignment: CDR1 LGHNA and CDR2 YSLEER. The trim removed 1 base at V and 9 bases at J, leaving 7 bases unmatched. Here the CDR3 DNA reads TGCGCCAGCAGCCAAGTGCGCGGGGGGGGGATTGAGCAGTTCTTC. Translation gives CASSQVRGGGIEQFF.

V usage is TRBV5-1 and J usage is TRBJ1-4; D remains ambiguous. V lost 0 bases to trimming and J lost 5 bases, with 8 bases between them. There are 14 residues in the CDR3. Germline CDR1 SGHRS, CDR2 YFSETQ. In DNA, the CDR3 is TGCGCCAGCAGCTTGGCCACAGTGAATGAAAAACTGTTTTTT. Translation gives CASSLATVNEKLFF.

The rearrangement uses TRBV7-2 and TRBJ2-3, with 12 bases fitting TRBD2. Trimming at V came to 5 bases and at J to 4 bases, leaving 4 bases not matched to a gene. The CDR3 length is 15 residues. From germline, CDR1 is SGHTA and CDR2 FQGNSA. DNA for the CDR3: TGTGCCAGCAGCCACCTAGCGGGAGGGCCAGATACGCAGTATTTT. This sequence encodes CASSHLAGGPDTQYF. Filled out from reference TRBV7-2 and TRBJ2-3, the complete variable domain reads GAGVSQSPSNKVTEKGKDVELRCDPISGHTALYWYRQSLGQGLEFLIYFQGNSAPDKSGLPSDRFSAERTGGSVSTLTIQRTQQEDSAVYLCASSHLAGGPDTQYFGPGTRLTVL.

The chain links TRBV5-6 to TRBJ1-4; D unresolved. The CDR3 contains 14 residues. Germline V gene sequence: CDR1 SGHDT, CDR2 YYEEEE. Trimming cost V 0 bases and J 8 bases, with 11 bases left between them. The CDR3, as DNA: TGTGCCAGCAGCTTGGCCGGCAGAGGAGAAAAACTGTTTTTT. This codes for CASSLAGRGEKLFF. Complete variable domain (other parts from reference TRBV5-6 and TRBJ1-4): DAGVTQSPTHLIKTRGQQVTLRCSPKSGHDTVSWYQQALGQGPQFIFQYYEEEERQRGNFPDRFSGHQFPNYSSELNVNALLLGDSALYLCASSLAGRGEKLFFGSGTQLSVL.

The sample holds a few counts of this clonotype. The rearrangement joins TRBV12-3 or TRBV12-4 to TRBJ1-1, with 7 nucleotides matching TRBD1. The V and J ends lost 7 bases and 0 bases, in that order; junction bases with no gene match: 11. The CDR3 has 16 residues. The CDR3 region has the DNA TGTGCCAGCACCCTCCCCGGAGGGGGCATGAACACTGAAGCTTTCTTT. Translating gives CASTLPGGGMNTEAFF.

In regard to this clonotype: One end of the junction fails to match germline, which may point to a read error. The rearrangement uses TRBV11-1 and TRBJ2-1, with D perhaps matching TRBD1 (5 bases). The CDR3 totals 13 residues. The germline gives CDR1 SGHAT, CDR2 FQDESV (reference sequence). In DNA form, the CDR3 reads TGTGCCAGCAGTTTAGACAGACCTAATGAGCAGTTCTTC. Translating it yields CASSLDRPNEQFF.

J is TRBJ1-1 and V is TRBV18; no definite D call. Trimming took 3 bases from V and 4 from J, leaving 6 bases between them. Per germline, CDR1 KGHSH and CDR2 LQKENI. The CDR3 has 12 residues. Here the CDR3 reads CASSPGITEAFF. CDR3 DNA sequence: TGTGCCAGCTCACCCGGGATCACTGAAGCTTTCTTT.

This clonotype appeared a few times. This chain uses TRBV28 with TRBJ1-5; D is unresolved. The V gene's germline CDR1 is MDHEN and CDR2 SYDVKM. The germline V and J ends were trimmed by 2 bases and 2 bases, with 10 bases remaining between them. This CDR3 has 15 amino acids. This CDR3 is CASSLAPGGNQPQHF. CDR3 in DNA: TGTGCCAGCAGTTTAGCCCCTGGGGGCAATCAGCCCCAGCATTTT.

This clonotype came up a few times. The CDR3 coding sequence is TGTGCCAGCAGCTCGGTTCGAAACTACGAGCAGTACTTC. It specifies CASSSVRNYEQYF. V usage is TRBV11-2 and J usage is TRBJ2-7, with D unclear. CDR1 is SGHAT, CDR2 FQNNGV, per germline. This CDR3 has 13 amino acids. V lost 4 bases to trimming and J lost 3 bases, with 10 bases between them.

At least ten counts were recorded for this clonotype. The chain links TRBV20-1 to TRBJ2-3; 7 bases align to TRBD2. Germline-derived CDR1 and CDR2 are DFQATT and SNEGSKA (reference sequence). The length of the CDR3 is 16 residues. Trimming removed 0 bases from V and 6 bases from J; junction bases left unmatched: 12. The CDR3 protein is CSARDPVGGGYDTQYF. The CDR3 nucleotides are TGCAGTGCTAGAGACCCAGTTGGGGGAGGGTATGATACGCAGTATTTT.

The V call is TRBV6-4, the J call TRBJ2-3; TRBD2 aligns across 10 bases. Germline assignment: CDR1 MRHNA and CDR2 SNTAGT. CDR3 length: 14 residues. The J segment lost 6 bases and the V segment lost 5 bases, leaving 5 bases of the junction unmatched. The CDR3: CASSRSGGVDTQYF. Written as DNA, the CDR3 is TGTGCCAGCAGTCGCAGCGGGGGGGTGGATACGCAGTATTTT.

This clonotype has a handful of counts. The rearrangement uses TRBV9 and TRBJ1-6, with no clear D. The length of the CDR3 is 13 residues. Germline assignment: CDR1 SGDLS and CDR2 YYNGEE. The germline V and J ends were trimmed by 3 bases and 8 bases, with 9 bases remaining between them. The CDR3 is CASSAGRDSPLHF. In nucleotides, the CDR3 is TGTGCCAGCAGCGCGGGGAGGGATTCACCCCTCCACTTT.

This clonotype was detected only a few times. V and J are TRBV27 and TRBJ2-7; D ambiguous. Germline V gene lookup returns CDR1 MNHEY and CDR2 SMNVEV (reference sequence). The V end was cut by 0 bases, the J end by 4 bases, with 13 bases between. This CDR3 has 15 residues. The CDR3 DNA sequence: TGTGCCAGCAGTTTATCCAGAGGTTCACGGTACGAGCAGTACTTC. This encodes CASSLSRGSRYEQYF.

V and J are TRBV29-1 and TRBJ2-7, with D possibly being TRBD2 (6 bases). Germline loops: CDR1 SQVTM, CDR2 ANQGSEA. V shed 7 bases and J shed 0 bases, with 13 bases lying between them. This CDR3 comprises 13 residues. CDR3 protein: CSGRGDSSYEQYF. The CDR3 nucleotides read TGCAGCGGGCGGGGAGACAGCTCCTACGAGCAGTACTTC.

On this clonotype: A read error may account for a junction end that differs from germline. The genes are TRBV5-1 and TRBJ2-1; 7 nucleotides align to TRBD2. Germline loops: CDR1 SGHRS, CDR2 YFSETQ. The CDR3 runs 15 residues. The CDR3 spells CASSLGLASDNEQFF. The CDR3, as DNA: TGCGCCAGCAGCTTGGGACTAGCCTCCGACAATGAGCAGTTCTTC. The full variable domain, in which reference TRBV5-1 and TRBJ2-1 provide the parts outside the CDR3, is KAGVTQTPRYLIKTRGQQVTLSCSPISGHRSVSWYQQTPGQGLQFLFEYFSETQRNKGNFPGRFSGRQFSNSRSEMNVSTLELGDSALYLCASSLGLASDNEQFFGPGTRLTVL.

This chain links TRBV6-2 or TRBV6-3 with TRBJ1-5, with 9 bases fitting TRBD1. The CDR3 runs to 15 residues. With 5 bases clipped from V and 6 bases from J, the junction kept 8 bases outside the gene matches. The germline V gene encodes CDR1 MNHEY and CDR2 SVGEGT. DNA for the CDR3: TGTGCCAGCAGTCCCCGGGGACAGGGTCGTCAGCCCCAGCATTTT. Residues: CASSPRGQGRQPQHF.

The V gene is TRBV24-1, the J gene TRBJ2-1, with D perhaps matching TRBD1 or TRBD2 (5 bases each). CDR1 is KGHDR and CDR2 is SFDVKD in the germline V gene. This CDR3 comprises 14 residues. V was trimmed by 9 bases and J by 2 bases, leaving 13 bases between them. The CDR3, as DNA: TGTGCCACCTTCGGGGCGAACACCTACAATGAGCAGTTCTTC. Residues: CATFGANTYNEQFF.

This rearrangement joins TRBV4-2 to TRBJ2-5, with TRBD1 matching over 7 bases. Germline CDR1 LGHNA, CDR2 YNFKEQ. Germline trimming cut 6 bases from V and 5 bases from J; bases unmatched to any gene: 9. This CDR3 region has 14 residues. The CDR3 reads CASSYRGRGETQYF. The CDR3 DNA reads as TGTGCCAGCAGTTACAGGGGTCGGGGTGAGACCCAGTACTTC.

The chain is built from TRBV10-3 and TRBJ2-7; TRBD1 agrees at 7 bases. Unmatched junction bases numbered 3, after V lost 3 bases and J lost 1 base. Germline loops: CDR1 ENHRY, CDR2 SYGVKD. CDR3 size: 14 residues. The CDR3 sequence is CAISEPGQSYEQYF. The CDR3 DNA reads TGTGCCATCAGTGAACCGGGACAGTCCTACGAGCAGTACTTC.

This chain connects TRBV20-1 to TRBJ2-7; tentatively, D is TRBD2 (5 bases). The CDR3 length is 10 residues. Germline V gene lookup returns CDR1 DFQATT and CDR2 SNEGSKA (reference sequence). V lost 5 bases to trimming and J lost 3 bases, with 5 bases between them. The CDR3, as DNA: TGCAGTGCTGGACTCTACGAGCAGTACTTC. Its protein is CSAGLYEQYF.

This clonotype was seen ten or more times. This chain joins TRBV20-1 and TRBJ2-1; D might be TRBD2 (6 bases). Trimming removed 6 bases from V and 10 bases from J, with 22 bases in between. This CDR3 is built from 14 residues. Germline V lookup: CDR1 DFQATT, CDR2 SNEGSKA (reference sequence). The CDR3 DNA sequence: TGCAGTGCCTTCTCGGGACTGAGTACAAAGGAGCAGTTCTTC. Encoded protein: CSAFSGLSTKEQFF.